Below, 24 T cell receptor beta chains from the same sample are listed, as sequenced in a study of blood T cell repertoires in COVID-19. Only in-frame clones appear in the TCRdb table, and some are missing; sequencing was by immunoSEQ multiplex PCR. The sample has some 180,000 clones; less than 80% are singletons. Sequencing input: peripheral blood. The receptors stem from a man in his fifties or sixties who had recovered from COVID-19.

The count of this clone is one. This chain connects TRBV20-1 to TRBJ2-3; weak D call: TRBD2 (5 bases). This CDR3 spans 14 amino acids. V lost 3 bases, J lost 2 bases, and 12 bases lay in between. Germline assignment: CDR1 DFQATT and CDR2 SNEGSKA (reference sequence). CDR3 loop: CSASRSSFTDTQYF. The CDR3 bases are TGCAGTGCTAGTCGGTCTAGCTTCACAGATACGCAGTATTTT.

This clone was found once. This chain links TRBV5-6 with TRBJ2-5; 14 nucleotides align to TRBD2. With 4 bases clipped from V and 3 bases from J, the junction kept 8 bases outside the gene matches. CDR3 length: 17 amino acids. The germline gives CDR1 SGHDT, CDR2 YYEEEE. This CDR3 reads CASSVSWGLAGEETQYF. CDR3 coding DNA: TGTGCCAGCAGCGTCTCCTGGGGACTAGCGGGAGAAGAGACCCAGTACTTC. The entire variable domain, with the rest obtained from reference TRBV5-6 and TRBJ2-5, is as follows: DAGVTQSPTHLIKTRGQQVTLRCSPKSGHDTVSWYQQALGQGPQFIFQYYEEEERQRGNFPDRFSGHQFPNYSSELNVNALLLGDSALYLCASSVSWGLAGEETQYFGPGTRLLVL.

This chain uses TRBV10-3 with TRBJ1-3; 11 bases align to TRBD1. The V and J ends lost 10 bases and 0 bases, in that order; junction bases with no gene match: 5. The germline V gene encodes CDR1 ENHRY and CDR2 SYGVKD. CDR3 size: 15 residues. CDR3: CATRTGGFSGNTIYF. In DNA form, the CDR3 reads TGTGCCACCAGGACAGGGGGCTTCTCTGGAAACACCATATATTTT.

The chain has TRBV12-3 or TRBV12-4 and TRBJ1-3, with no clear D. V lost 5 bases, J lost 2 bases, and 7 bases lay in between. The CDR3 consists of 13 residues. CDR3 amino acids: CASSRETGNTIYF. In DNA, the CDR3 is TGTGCCAGCAGTCGCGAGACTGGAAACACCATATATTTT.

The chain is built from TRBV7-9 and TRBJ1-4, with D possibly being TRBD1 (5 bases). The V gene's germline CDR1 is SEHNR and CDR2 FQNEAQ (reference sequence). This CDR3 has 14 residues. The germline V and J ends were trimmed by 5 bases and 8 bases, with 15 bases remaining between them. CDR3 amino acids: CASSLRTTAEKLFF. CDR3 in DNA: TGTGCCAGCAGCCTACGAACGACAGCCGAAAAACTGTTTTTT.

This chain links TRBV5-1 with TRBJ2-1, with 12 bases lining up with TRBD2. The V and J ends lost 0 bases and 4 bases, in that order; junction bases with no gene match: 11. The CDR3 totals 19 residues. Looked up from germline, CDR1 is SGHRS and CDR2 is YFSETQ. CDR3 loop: CASSLGLAGGPVLYNEQFF. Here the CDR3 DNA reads TGCGCCAGCAGCTTGGGCCTAGCGGGAGGGCCGGTATTGTACAATGAGCAGTTCTTC.

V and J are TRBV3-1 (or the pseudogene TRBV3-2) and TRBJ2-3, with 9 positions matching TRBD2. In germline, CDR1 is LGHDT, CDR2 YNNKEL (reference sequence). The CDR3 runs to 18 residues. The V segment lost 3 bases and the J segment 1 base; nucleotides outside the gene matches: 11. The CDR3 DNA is TGTGCCAGCAGCCACGTCAGGACTAGCGTTCGGGGCACAGATACGCAGTATTTT. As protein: CASSHVRTSVRGTDTQYF.

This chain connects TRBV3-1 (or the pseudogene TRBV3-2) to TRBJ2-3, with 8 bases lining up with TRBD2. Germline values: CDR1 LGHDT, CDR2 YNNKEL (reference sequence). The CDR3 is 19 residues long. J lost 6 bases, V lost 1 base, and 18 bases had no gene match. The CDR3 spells CASSQVLWASGSPGDTQYF. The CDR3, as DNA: TGTGCCAGCAGCCAAGTTTTATGGGCTAGCGGGTCCCCAGGGGATACGCAGTATTTT.

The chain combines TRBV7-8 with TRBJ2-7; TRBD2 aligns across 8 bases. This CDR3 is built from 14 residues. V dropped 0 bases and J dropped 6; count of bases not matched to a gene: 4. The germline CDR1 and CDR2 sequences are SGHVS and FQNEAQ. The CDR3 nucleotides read TGTGCCAGCAGCTTAGCCCCCGGGGGGGCCGAGCAGTACTTC. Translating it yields CASSLAPGGAEQYF.

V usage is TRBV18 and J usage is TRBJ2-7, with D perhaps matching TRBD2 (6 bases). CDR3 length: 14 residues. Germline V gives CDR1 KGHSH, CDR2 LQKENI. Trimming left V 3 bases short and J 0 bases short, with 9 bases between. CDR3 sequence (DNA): TGTGCCAGCTCACCGGGACTGGACTCCTACGAGCAGTACTTC. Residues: CASSPGLDSYEQYF. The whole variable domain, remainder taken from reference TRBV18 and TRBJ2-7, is NAGVMQNPRHLVRRRGQEARLRCSPMKGHSHVYWYRQLPEEGLKFMVYLQKENIIDESGMPKERFSAEFPKEGPSILRIQQVVRGDSAAYFCASSPGLDSYEQYFGPGTRLTVT.

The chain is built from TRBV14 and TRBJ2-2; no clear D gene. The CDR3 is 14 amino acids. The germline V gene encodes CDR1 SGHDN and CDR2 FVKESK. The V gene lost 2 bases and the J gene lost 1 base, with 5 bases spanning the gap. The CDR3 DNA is TGTGCCAGCAGCCAAACGAGGAACACCGGGGAGCTGTTTTTT. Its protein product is CASSQTRNTGELFF.

CDR3 nucleotide sequence: TGTGCCACCGCCCGGGGGTACACTGAAGCTTTCTTT. Amino acid sequence: CATARGYTEAFF. This chain joins TRBV12-3 or TRBV12-4 and TRBJ1-1; tentative D call: TRBD1 (5 bases). This CDR3 is built from 12 residues. V was trimmed by 10 bases and J by 3 bases, leaving 12 bases between them.

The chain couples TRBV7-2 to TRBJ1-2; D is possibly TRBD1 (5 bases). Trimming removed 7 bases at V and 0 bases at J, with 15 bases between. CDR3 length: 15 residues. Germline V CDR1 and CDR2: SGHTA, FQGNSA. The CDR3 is CASTSGRTTNYGYTF. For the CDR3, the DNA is TGTGCCAGCACCTCAGGGCGGACAACTAACTATGGCTACACCTTC.

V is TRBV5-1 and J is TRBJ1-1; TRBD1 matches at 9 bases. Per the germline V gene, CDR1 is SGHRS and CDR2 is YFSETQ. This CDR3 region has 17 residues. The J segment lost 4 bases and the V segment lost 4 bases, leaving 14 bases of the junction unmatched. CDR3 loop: CASSEWTGQGRGTEAFF. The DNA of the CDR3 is TGCGCCAGCAGCGAGTGGACGGGACAGGGAAGGGGCACTGAAGCTTTCTTT.

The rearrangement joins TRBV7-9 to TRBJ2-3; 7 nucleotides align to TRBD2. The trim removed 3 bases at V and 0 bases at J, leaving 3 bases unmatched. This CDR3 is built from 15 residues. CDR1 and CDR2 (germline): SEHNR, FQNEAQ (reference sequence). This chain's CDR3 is CASSLGTTSTDTQYF. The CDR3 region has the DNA TGTGCCAGCAGCTTGGGGACTACGAGCACAGATACGCAGTATTTT.

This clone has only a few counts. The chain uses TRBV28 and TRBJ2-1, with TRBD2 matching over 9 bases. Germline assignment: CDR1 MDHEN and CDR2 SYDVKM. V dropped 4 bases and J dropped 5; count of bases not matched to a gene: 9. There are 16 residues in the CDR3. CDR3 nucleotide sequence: TGTGCCAGCAGTTACGCGGGAGGGTATGGAAACAATGAGCAGTTCTTC. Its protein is CASSYAGGYGNNEQFF.

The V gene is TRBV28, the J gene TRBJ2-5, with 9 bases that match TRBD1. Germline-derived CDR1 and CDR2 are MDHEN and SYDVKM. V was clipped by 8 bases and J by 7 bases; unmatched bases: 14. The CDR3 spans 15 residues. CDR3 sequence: CASGILTGGIGTQYF. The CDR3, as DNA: TGTGCCAGCGGGATACTGACAGGGGGGATTGGGACCCAGTACTTC.

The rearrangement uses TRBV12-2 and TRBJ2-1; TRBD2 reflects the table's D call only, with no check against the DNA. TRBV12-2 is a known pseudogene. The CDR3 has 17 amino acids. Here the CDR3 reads CASRRCSKKTTGNEQFF. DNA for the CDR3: TGTGCAAGTCGCCGCTGCAGCAAAAAGACTACGGGAAATGAGCAGTTCTTC.

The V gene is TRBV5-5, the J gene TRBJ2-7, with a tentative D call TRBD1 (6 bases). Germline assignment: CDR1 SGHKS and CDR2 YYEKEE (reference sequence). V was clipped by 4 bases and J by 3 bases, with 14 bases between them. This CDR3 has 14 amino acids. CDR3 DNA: TGTGCCAGCAGCCTGGGGACAACCCTCTACGAGCAGTACTTC. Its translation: CASSLGTTLYEQYF. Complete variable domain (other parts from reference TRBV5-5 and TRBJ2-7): DAGVTQSPTHLIKTRGQQVTLRCSPISGHKSVSWYQQVLGQGPQFIFQYYEKEERGRGNFPDRFSARQFPNYSSELNVNALLLGDSALYLCASSLGTTLYEQYFGPGTRLTVT.

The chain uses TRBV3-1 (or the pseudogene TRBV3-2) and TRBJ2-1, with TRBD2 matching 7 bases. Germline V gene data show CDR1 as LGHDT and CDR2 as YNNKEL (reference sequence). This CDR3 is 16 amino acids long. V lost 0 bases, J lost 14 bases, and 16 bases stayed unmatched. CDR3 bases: TGTGCCAGCAGCCAAGATTTAGCTAGCGGCAATCTCCGGGAGTTCTTC. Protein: CASSQDLASGNLREFF.

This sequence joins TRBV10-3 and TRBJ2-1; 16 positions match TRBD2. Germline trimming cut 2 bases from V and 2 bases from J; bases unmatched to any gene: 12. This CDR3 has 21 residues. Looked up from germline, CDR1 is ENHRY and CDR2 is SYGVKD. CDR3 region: CAISEKIAGLAGGIPYNEQFF. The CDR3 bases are TGTGCCATCAGTGAGAAAATAGCGGGACTAGCGGGAGGGATCCCCTACAATGAGCAGTTCTTC.

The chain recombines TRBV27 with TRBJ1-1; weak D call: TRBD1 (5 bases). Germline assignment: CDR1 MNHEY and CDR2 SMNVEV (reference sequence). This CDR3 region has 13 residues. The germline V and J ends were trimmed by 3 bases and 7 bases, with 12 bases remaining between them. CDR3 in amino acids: CASSLIGQGEAFF. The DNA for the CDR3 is TGTGCCAGCAGTTTGATAGGGCAGGGTGAAGCTTTCTTT.

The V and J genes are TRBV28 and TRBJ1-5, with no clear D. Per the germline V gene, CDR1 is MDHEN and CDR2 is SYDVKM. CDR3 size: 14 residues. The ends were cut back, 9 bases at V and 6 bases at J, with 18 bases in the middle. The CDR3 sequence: CARGEKGSGQPQHF. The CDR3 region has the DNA TGTGCCAGGGGAGAGAAGGGATCGGGTCAGCCCCAGCATTTT.

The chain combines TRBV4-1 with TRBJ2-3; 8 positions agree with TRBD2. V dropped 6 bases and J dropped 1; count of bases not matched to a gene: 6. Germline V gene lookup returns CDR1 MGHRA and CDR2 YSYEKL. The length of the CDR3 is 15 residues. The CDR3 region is CASSPLSGGTDTQYF. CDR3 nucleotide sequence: TGCGCCAGCAGTCCGCTTAGCGGGGGCACAGATACGCAGTATTTT.